One sample yielded the 28 T cell receptor beta chains listed below, sequenced in a study of CXCR3-negative and CXCR3-positive naive CD8 T cells. The method, 5' RACE with UMI labels, was used to prepare the TRB cDNA libraries. TCRdb reprocessed the 5' RACE reads, keeping one entry per CDR3 protein, no DNA. The repertoire table contains some 64,000 distinct CDR3 sequences. Overall study findings and caveats: In CXCR3-positive naive cells, the TRB CDR3s were more hydrophobic than in CXCR3-negative naive cells.

Their antigens remain unidentified. Material: naive CXCR3+ CD8+ T cells from blood. Sample subset: CD45RO-CCR7+CD27+CD95- naive CD8+ T cells expressing CXCR3 (TNR3+). Receptor source: a human donor in good health. Some clones in this sample may be carry-over from other donors' samples.

V is TRBV7-8 and J is TRBJ2-7; TCRdb's D call, TRBD1, is unchecked because there is no DNA. This CDR3 is 13 amino acids long. Germline V gene lookup returns CDR1 SGHVS and CDR2 FQNEAQ. Here the CDR3 reads CASSLVPGYEQYF.

V and J are TRBV29-1 and TRBJ2-5; with no DNA, the TCRdb D assignment of TRBD1 cannot be verified. The CDR3 loop spans 17 amino acids. Germline lookup yields CDR1 SQVTM and CDR2 ANQGSEA. This CDR3 reads CSVDEWPEGTGAETQYF.

The rearrangement joins TRBV7-9 to TRBJ2-7. The length of the CDR3 is 12 residues. Germline V gives CDR1 SEHNR, CDR2 FQNEAQ (reference sequence). CDR3 residues: CASSLVRDEQYF.

The chain uses TRBV12-3 or TRBV12-4 and TRBJ1-1; TCRdb indicates TRBD1, and absent DNA this call remains unverified. CDR3 size: 16 residues. CDR3 region: CASSSLTGSKNTEAFF.

By frequency, this clonotype is medium-sized (0.01 to 0.1%). This chain joins TRBV4-2 and TRBJ1-1. The CDR3 sequence is 14 residues long. Germline lookup yields CDR1 LGHNA and CDR2 YNFKEQ. CDR3 amino acids: CASSQVIASTEAFF.

The chain links TRBV12-3 or TRBV12-4 to TRBJ2-5; TCRdb outputs TRBD1, but without DNA this stays unchecked. The CDR3 is 14 residues long. This CDR3 is CASSPWGSAETQYF.

The chain employs TRBV7-6 and TRBJ1-1; the TCRdb D gene call, TRBD1, has no DNA to confirm it. This CDR3 comprises 16 residues. CDR1 SGHVS and CDR2 FNYEAQ come from the germline V gene. The CDR3: CASSSLQGARNTEAFF.

This chain connects TRBV7-2 to TRBJ2-4; as DNA is missing, the TRBD1 call by TCRdb cannot be tested. CDR3 length: 13 residues. Looked up from germline, CDR1 is SGHTA and CDR2 is FQGNSA. This CDR3 is CASSPGTGDIQYF.

This clonotype counts as medium-sized by frequency. The V gene is TRBV29-1, the J gene TRBJ2-1; TCRdb outputs TRBD1, but without DNA this stays unchecked. Per the germline V gene, CDR1 is SQVTM and CDR2 is ANQGSEA. The CDR3 is made up of 15 amino acids. CDR3 in amino acids: CSVEGITRGYNEQFF.

J is TRBJ2-7 and V is TRBV20-1; TCRdb proposes TRBD1, but this gene call is untestable without DNA. Germline CDR1 is DFQATT and CDR2 is SNEGSKA (reference sequence). The CDR3 is 13 amino acids. CDR3 protein: CSARDGHSYEQYF.

V is TRBV27 and J is TRBJ2-3; TCRdb's D call of TRBD1 is untestable without DNA. The germline gives CDR1 MNHEY, CDR2 SMNVEV (reference sequence). This CDR3 is 14 amino acids long. This chain's CDR3 is CASSLGGATDTQYF.

The chain combines TRBV12-3 or TRBV12-4 with TRBJ1-5; the D gene TCRdb calls, TRBD1, cannot be checked with no DNA. This CDR3 is built from 13 residues. Here the CDR3 reads CASSDRYNQPQHF.

The chain is built from TRBV20-1 and TRBJ2-7. The CDR3 contains 13 residues. The germline gives CDR1 DFQATT, CDR2 SNEGSKA (reference sequence). CDR3 in amino acids: CSASGGSSYEQYF.

The chain carries TRBV20-1 and TRBJ2-7; no DNA is available, so the TRBD1 call from TCRdb remains unchecked. Germline V gene sequence: CDR1 DFQATT, CDR2 SNEGSKA (reference sequence). The CDR3 contains 13 residues. The CDR3 sequence is CSATQGGGREQYF.

The genes are TRBV7-9 and TRBJ1-1; TCRdb's assignment of TRBD1 cannot be checked, as there is no DNA. Per germline, CDR1 SEHNR and CDR2 FQNEAQ (reference sequence). There are 17 residues in the CDR3. CDR3 protein: CASSSYVTGVVPEEAFF.

This sequence joins TRBV29-1 and TRBJ2-6; as DNA is missing, the TRBD1 call by TCRdb cannot be tested. The CDR3 contains 15 residues. Germline V gene lookup returns CDR1 SQVTM and CDR2 ANQGSEA. The CDR3 sequence is CSVGGQPSGANVLTF.

This chain connects TRBV10-1 to TRBJ2-2; TCRdb designates TRBD1, a call that cannot be tested without DNA. There are 16 residues in the CDR3. Germline V gene data show CDR1 as WNHNN and CDR2 as SYGVQD (reference sequence). CDR3 region: CASSLRGGPGTGELFF.

The chain uses TRBV20-1 and TRBJ1-2; TCRdb selects TRBD1, and the lack of DNA leaves this call unchecked. The germline V gene has CDR1 DFQATT and CDR2 SNEGSKA (reference sequence). This CDR3 has 14 residues. CDR3 region: CSARHGTGNYGYTF.

The J gene is TRBJ1-2, the V gene TRBV4-1. CDR1 and CDR2 (germline): MGHRA, YSYEKL. This CDR3 has 14 residues. CDR3 sequence: CASSQQGANYGYTF.

The rearrangement links TRBV6-2 or TRBV6-3 to TRBJ2-7; TCRdb picks TRBD1, but there is no DNA to check that call. The CDR3 is made up of 15 amino acids. Germline CDR1 MNHEY, CDR2 SVGEGT. The CDR3 here is CASSQAGTGGNEQYF.

The chain joins TRBV15 to TRBJ1-4. Germline V gene sequence: CDR1 LNHNV, CDR2 YYDKDF (reference sequence). The CDR3 contains 14 residues. CDR3: CATSRGPESEKLFF. Variable domain in full (rest from reference TRBV15 and TRBJ1-4): DAMVIQNPRYQVTQFGKPVTLSCSQTLNHNVMYWYQQKSSQAPKLLFHYYDKDFNNEADTPDNFQSRRPNTSFCFLDIRSPGLGDTAMYLCATSRGPESEKLFFGSGTQLSVL.

The chain links TRBV4-3 to TRBJ2-6. The CDR3 is 16 residues long. In germline, CDR1 is LGHNA, CDR2 YSLEER. CDR3: CASSPHGAPGANVLTF.

The V gene is TRBV29-1, the J gene TRBJ2-2. Germline V CDR1 and CDR2: SQVTM, ANQGSEA. This CDR3 region has 13 residues. The CDR3 sequence is CSVEASSSGELFF.

The rearrangement links TRBV6-2 or TRBV6-3 to TRBJ2-5; TCRdb's D call of TRBD1 is untestable without DNA. Germline CDR1 reads MNHEY; CDR2 reads SVGEGT. There are 14 residues in the CDR3. The CDR3 sequence: CASSKLQGGETQYF.

The rearrangement joins TRBV29-1 to TRBJ2-7; the D gene TCRdb calls, TRBD1, cannot be checked with no DNA. The CDR3 extends over 14 amino acids. Germline lookup yields CDR1 SQVTM and CDR2 ANQGSEA. This CDR3 is CSVEVQTGYDEQYF.

V usage is TRBV7-3 and J usage is TRBJ1-1. The CDR3 consists of 14 residues. Germline assignment: CDR1 SGHTA and CDR2 FQGTGA. The CDR3 is CASSLTAMNTEAFF. The entire variable domain, with the rest obtained from reference TRBV7-3 and TRBJ1-1, is as follows: GAGVSQTPSNKVTEKGKYVELRCDPISGHTALYWYRQSLGQGPEFLIYFQGTGAADDSGLPNDRFFAVRPEGSVSTLKIQRTERGDSAVYLCASSLTAMNTEAFFGQGTRLTVV.

The V call is TRBV20-1, the J call TRBJ2-3; there is no DNA to check the TCRdb D call of TRBD1. The CDR3 is 15 residues long. Germline CDR1 reads DFQATT; CDR2 reads SNEGSKA (reference sequence). CDR3 protein: CSAHARGANTDTQYF.

The J gene is TRBJ2-3, the V gene TRBV12-3 or TRBV12-4. The CDR3 totals 13 residues. CDR3 amino acids: CASSFGVTDTQYF.